A single sample is the source of the 16 T cell receptor beta chains below, sequenced in a study of T-cell reconstitution after alpha-beta-depleted transplantation in children. Unique molecular identifiers tagged the TCRbeta library. TCRdb ran MiXCR on the PCR reads and lists one entry per CDR3 protein. In the table there are approximately 520,000 distinct CDR3 sequences, around a third of which are singletons. Sequenced here: PBMCs from the stem cell graft donor, sampled from the stem cell graft. The receptors here all came from a human donor who donated a stem cell graft to a child with aplastic anemia.

This chain uses TRBV5-1 with TRBJ1-2; 12 nucleotides match TRBD1. Trimming removed 4 bases from V and 6 bases from J; junction bases left unmatched: 7. Germline V gene sequence: CDR1 SGHRS, CDR2 YFSETQ. CDR3 length equals 15 residues. The CDR3 nucleotides read TGCGCCAGCAGCACCGGGGGACAGGGGGCGAATGGCTACACCTTC. This sequence encodes CASSTGGQGANGYTF.

The J gene is TRBJ2-7, the V gene TRBV6-4; D remains ambiguous. The CDR3 covers 15 residues. V shed 0 bases and J shed 0 bases, with 9 bases lying between them. CDR1 MRHNA and CDR2 SNTAGT come from the germline V gene. The CDR3 nucleotides are TGTGCCAGCAGTGACTCAATCTCGGTCTCCTACGAGCAGTACTTC. Translation gives CASSDSISVSYEQYF.

This chain connects TRBV12-3 or TRBV12-4 to TRBJ1-1; no clear D gene. This CDR3 has 13 residues. V lost 6 bases and J 4 bases, leaving 12 bases between the germline ends. CDR3 protein: CASRLDVSTEAFF. In nucleotides, the CDR3 is TGTGCCAGCAGACTAGACGTGAGCACTGAAGCTTTCTTT.

The DNA of the CDR3 is TGTGCCAGCAGACGAAGCGGGCAGGCAAAAAACATTCAGTACTTC. Its translation: CASRRSGQAKNIQYF. The V gene is TRBV6-2 or TRBV6-3, the J gene TRBJ2-4; D possibly corresponds to TRBD2 (6 bases). Germline V gives CDR1 MNHEY, CDR2 SVGEGT. The CDR3 contains 15 residues. The germline V and J ends were trimmed by 6 bases and 4 bases, with 16 bases remaining between them.

This chain joins TRBV18 and TRBJ2-2; D is uncertain. CDR3 length equals 13 residues. Trimming took 2 bases from V and 4 from J, leaving 5 bases between them. The V gene's germline CDR1 is KGHSH and CDR2 LQKENI. The CDR3 DNA reads as TGTGCCAGCTCACCATTGCCCACCGGGGAGCTGTTTTTT. It yields the protein CASSPLPTGELFF. Using reference TRBV18 and TRBJ2-2 for the parts outside the CDR3, the full variable domain is NAGVMQNPRHLVRRRGQEARLRCSPMKGHSHVYWYRQLPEEGLKFMVYLQKENIIDESGMPKERFSAEFPKEGPSILRIQQVVRGDSAAYFCASSPLPTGELFFGEGSRLTVL.

V and J are TRBV9 and TRBJ2-5, with D perhaps assigned TRBD1 or TRBD2 (5 bases each). Germline-derived CDR1 and CDR2 are SGDLS and YYNGEE. Trimming took 0 bases from V and 5 from J, leaving 17 bases between them. The CDR3 covers 16 residues. The DNA for the CDR3 is TGTGCCAGCAGCGTAGTAATTGGGGGAGTCGGGGAGACCCAGTACTTC. This translates into CASSVVIGGVGETQYF.

Points on this clonotype: The germline gene is not matched at one end of the junction; a read error may be the cause. V gene TRBV7-8 combines with J gene TRBJ2-1, with 7 bases lining up with TRBD2. This CDR3 has 15 residues. CDR1 is SGHVS and CDR2 is FQNEAQ in the germline V gene. The CDR3 nucleotides are TGTGCCAGCAGCGTAGCAACTAGCGACTACAATGAGCAGTTCTTC. Translation: CASSVATSDYNEQFF.

This clonotype was detected only a few times. V and J are TRBV7-2 and TRBJ2-7; D perhaps matches TRBD2 (6 bases). This CDR3 comprises 11 residues. The germline gives CDR1 SGHTA, CDR2 FQGNSA. V lost 6 bases to trimming and J lost 6 bases, with 9 bases between them. The DNA of the CDR3 is TGTGCCAGCAGGGGAGCGGGCGAGCAGTACTTC. It is translated as CASRGAGEQYF.

This clonotype came up a few times. The chain recombines TRBV19 with TRBJ1-5, with unresolved D. This CDR3 is 13 amino acids long. Trimming took 1 base from V and 4 from J, leaving 5 bases between them. CDR1 is LNHDA and CDR2 is SQIVND in the germline V gene (reference sequence). The CDR3 spells CASSIAGNQPQHF. The DNA for the CDR3 is TGTGCCAGTAGTATAGCCGGAAATCAGCCCCAGCATTTT.

The genes are TRBV7-8 and TRBJ2-1; 8 bases are a match to TRBD2. V was pared by 3 bases and J by 5 bases, with 6 bases of the junction left unmatched. Germline V gene lookup returns CDR1 SGHVS and CDR2 FQNEAQ. The CDR3 has 15 residues. CDR3 in amino acids: CASSLALADHNEQFF. The CDR3 DNA reads TGTGCCAGCAGCTTGGCACTAGCGGACCACAATGAGCAGTTCTTC.

This clonotype has a single count. This chain connects TRBV6-1 to TRBJ1-2, with D possibly being TRBD1 (6 bases). The CDR3 covers 17 residues. V was clipped by 5 bases and J by 4 bases, with 23 bases between them. The germline V gene encodes CDR1 MNHNS and CDR2 SASEGT. CDR3 residues: CASSRRQETPFFYGYTF. DNA of the CDR3: TGTGCCAGCAGTCGTCGACAGGAGACCCCATTTTTCTATGGCTACACCTTC.

V and J are TRBV14 and TRBJ2-3; 10 bases agree with TRBD2. The CDR3 runs 17 residues. The J segment lost 2 bases and the V segment lost 1 base, leaving 6 bases of the junction unmatched. Looked up from germline, CDR1 is SGHDN and CDR2 is FVKESK. CDR3 in amino acids: CASSQVTSGALTDTQYF. For the CDR3, the DNA is TGTGCCAGCAGCCAAGTTACTAGCGGGGCCCTCACAGATACGCAGTATTTT.

This clonotype was picked up a small number of times. The rearrangement joins TRBV29-1 to TRBJ1-5; 7 bases fit TRBD1. After removal of 6 bases from V and 6 bases from J, the junction contained 5 bases not matched to a gene. Germline V lookup: CDR1 SQVTM, CDR2 ANQGSEA. This CDR3 has 12 residues. The CDR3 loop is CSVRGLGQPQHF. The CDR3 region has the DNA TGCAGCGTGAGGGGGCTGGGTCAGCCCCAGCATTTT.

J is TRBJ1-4 and V is TRBV5-1; the D is unclear. The CDR3 extends over 11 amino acids. The germline gives CDR1 SGHRS, CDR2 YFSETQ. V lost 3 bases, J lost 13 bases, and 10 bases lay in between. The CDR3 loop reads CASSSADALFF. CDR3 DNA: TGCGCCAGCAGCTCCGCAGACGCACTGTTTTTT. Full variable domain (rest looked up from reference TRBV5-1 and TRBJ1-4): KAGVTQTPRYLIKTRGQQVTLSCSPISGHRSVSWYQQTPGQGLQFLFEYFSETQRNKGNFPGRFSGRQFSNSRSEMNVSTLELGDSALYLCASSSADALFFGSGTQLSVL.

The chain carries TRBV27 and TRBJ2-1; D might be TRBD2 (6 bases). Trimming cost V 4 bases and J 0 bases, with 19 bases left between them. The CDR3 is made up of 18 amino acids. Germline-derived CDR1 and CDR2 are MNHEY and SMNVEV (reference sequence). CDR3 loop: CASSSETRLLSSYNEQFF. The DNA of the CDR3 is TGTGCCAGCAGTTCCGAGACTAGATTACTCAGCTCCTACAATGAGCAGTTCTTC.

The chain combines TRBV12-3 or TRBV12-4 with TRBJ2-1; TRBD2 agrees at 14 bases. Trimming took 6 bases from V and 9 from J; bases not matched to a gene: 7. The CDR3 has 15 amino acids. The CDR3 sequence is CASRGLAGVIGEQFF. The CDR3 DNA sequence: TGTGCCAGCAGGGGACTAGCGGGAGTCATCGGTGAGCAGTTCTTC.